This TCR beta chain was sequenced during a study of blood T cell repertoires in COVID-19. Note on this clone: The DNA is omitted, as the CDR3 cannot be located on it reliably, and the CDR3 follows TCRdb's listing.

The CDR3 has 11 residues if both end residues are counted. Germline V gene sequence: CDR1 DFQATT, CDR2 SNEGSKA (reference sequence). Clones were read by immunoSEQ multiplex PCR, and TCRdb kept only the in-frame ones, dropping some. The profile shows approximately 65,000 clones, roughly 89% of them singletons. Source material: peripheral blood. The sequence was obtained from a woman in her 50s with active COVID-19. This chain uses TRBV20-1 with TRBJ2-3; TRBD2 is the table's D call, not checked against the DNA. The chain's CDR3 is CSILGGDTQYF.